This passage covers 10 T cell receptor beta chains from one sample sequenced in a study of T cell changes during pregnancy in multiple sclerosis. Assay: immunoSEQ multiplex PCR; the TCRdb copy retains only in-frame clones and omits some. The table has tens of thousands of clones, around 90% seen once. This specimen was CD4+ T cells from peripheral blood mononuclear cells, taken in the third trimester of pregnancy. The source of these receptors is a female donor with multiple sclerosis, enrolled in a pregnancy study.

The chain has TRBV2 and TRBJ2-4; 13 bases are a match to TRBD2. CDR1 and CDR2 from the germline V gene are SNHLY and FYNNEI. CDR3 size: 17 residues. Trimming removed 7 bases from V and 1 base from J; junction bases left unmatched: 7. The CDR3 nucleotides are TGTGCCAGCACCTTACTAGCGGGGGGGCGGGCCAAAAACATTCAGTACTTC. It codes for CASTLLAGGRAKNIQYF. Full variable domain (outside the CDR3, taken from reference TRBV2 and TRBJ2-4): EPEVTQTPSHQVTQMGQEVILRCVPISNHLYFYWYRQILGQKVEFLVSFYNNEISEKSEIFDDQFSVERPDGSNFTLKIRSTKLEDSAMYFCASTLLAGGRAKNIQYFGAGTRLSVL.

The CDR3: CAWSRDRYEQYF. The CDR3 DNA reads as TGTGCCTGGAGTAGGGACAGATACGAGCAGTACTTC. The rearrangement uses TRBV30 and TRBJ2-7; 7 bases agree with TRBD1. J gave up 4 bases and V 2 bases, and 2 bases lay outside the gene matches. The CDR3 sequence is 12 residues long. Germline V gene sequence: CDR1 GTSNPN, CDR2 SVGIG (reference sequence).

This chain uses TRBV19 with TRBJ2-7; the D gene is possibly TRBD2 (5 bases). Germline V gene lookup returns CDR1 LNHDA and CDR2 SQIVND (reference sequence). Trimming cost V 3 bases and J 4 bases, with 10 bases left between them. The CDR3 is 13 residues long. The CDR3: CASSMLGGYEQYF. In DNA, the CDR3 is TGTGCCAGTAGTATGTTGGGCGGGTACGAGCAGTACTTC.

The chain employs TRBV29-1 and TRBJ1-2; 8 bases are a match to TRBD1. Germline CDR1 SQVTM, CDR2 ANQGSEA. This CDR3 region has 13 residues. V was clipped by 4 bases and J by 4 bases; unmatched bases: 5. As DNA, the CDR3 is TGCAGCGTTGTCCCACAGGGGGGCTATGGCTACACCTTC. Amino acid sequence: CSVVPQGGYGYTF.

This clone has just one count. The V gene is TRBV19, the J gene TRBJ2-2, with 8 bases matching TRBD1. The length of the CDR3 is 15 residues. Germline trimming cut 5 bases from V and 2 bases from J; bases unmatched to any gene: 4. The germline CDR1 and CDR2 sequences are LNHDA and SQIVND (reference sequence). CDR3 region: CASSPQGANTGELFF. The CDR3 nucleotides are TGTGCCAGTAGTCCGCAGGGGGCAAACACCGGGGAGCTGTTTTTT. Using reference TRBV19 and TRBJ2-2 for the parts outside the CDR3, the full variable domain is DGGITQSPKYLFRKEGQNVTLSCEQNLNHDAMYWYRQDPGQGLRLIYYSQIVNDFQKGDIAEGYSVSREKKESFPLTVTSAQKNPTAFYLCASSPQGANTGELFFGEGSRLTVL.

The rearrangement joins TRBV10-3 to TRBJ2-5; the D gene is possibly TRBD2 (6 bases). The V gene lost 6 bases and the J gene lost 1 base, with 12 bases spanning the gap. This CDR3 region has 14 residues. The germline V gene encodes CDR1 ENHRY and CDR2 SYGVKD. The CDR3 bases are TGTGCCATCAGGGGGGAGGACTCCCAAGAGACCCAGTACTTC. Its translation: CAIRGEDSQETQYF.

The V call is TRBV7-9, the J call TRBJ2-7; 9 positions match TRBD1. This CDR3 contains 15 residues. Germline V gene sequence: CDR1 SEHNR, CDR2 FQNEAQ (reference sequence). V lost 2 bases to trimming and J lost 3 bases; unmatched junction nucleotides: 5. CDR3 amino acids: CASSLPSTGGYEQYF. CDR3 coding DNA: TGTGCCAGCAGCTTACCATCGACAGGGGGCTACGAGCAGTACTTC.

The rearrangement uses TRBV6-4 and TRBJ2-2; D is unclear. Trimming cost V 3 bases and J 1 base, with 6 bases left between them. The CDR3 totals 14 residues. Germline assignment: CDR1 MRHNA and CDR2 SNTAGT. The CDR3 DNA reads TGTGCCAGCAGTGAGTTACAGAACACCGGGGAGCTGTTTTTT. Encoded protein: CASSELQNTGELFF.

The chain links TRBV9 to TRBJ2-7, with D possibly matching TRBD1 (6 bases). The CDR3 is 15 residues long. Germline CDR1 reads SGDLS; CDR2 reads YYNGEE. The V end lost 0 bases, the J end lost 7 bases, and 17 bases lay between the germline ends. This CDR3 is CASSVVGTEGVEQYF. For the CDR3, the DNA is TGTGCCAGCAGCGTAGTCGGGACCGAGGGGGTGGAGCAGTACTTC.

In its sample, this clone was seen a few times. The rearrangement uses TRBV7-9 and TRBJ1-2, with TRBD1 matching over 7 bases. This CDR3 spans 13 amino acids. Per germline, CDR1 SEHNR and CDR2 FQNEAQ (reference sequence). V lost 1 base and J lost 4; bases outside the gene matches: 0. The chain's CDR3 is CASSLEGAYGYTF. DNA for the CDR3: TGTGCCAGCAGCTTAGAGGGGGCCTATGGCTACACCTTC.